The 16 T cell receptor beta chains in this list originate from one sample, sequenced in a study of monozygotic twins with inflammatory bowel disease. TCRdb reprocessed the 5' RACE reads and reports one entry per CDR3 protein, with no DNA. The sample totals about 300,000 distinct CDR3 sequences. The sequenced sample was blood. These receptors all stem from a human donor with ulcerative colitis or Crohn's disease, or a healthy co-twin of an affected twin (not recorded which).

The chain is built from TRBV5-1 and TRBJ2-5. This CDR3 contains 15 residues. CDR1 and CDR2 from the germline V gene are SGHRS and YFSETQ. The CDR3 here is CASSSQQKPQETQYF.

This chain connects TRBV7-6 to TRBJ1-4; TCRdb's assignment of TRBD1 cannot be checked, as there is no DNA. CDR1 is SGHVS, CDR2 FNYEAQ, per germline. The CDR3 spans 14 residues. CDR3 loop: CASSPDRVNEKLFF. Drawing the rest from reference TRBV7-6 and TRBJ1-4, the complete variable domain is GAGVSQSPRYKVTKRGQDVALRCDPISGHVSLYWYRQALGQGPEFLTYFNYEAQQDKSGLPNDRFSAERPEGSISTLTIQRTEQRDSAMYRCASSPDRVNEKLFFGSGTQLSVL.

This chain's CDR3 is CASSIGQGYERYF. The gene calls are TRBV19 and TRBJ2-7; checking the TCRdb D call of TRBD1 is not possible without DNA. The CDR3 sequence is 13 residues long. Germline lookup yields CDR1 LNHDA and CDR2 SQIVND (reference sequence).

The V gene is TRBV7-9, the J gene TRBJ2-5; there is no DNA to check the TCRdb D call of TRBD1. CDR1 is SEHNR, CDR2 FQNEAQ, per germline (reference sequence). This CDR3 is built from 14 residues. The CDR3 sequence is CASSDWTAQETQYF.

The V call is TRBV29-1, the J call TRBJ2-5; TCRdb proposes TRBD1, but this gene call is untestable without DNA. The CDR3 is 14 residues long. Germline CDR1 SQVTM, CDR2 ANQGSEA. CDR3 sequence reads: CSVDLAGAGETQYF.

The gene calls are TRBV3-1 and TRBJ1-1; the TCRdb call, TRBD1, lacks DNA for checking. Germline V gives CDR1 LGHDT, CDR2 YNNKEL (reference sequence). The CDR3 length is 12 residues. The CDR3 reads CASSRNRVGAFF. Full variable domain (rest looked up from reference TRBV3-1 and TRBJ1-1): DTAVSQTPKYLVTQMGNDKSIKCEQNLGHDTMYWYKQDSKKFLKIMFSYNNKELIINETVPNRFSPKSPDKAHLNLHINSLELGDSAVYFCASSRNRVGAFFGQGTRLTVV.

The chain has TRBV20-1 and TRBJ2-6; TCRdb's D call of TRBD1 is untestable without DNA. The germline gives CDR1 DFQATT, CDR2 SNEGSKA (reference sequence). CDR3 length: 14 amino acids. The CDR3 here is CSARDRVGANVLTF.

CDR3 sequence reads: CASSVGQTSGNTIYF. The V and J genes are TRBV9 and TRBJ1-3. The CDR3 has 15 residues. Germline CDR1 is SGDLS and CDR2 is YYNGEE. The variable domain in full, with the rest retrieved from reference TRBV9 and TRBJ1-3, is DSGVTQTPKHLITATGQRVTLRCSPRSGDLSVYWYQQSLDQGLQFLIQYYNGEERAKGNILERFSAQQFPDLHSELNLSSLELGDSALYFCASSVGQTSGNTIYFGEGSWLTVV.

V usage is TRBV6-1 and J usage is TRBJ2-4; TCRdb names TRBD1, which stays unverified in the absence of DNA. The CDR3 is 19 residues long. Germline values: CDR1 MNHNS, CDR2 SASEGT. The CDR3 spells CASSLVPPATGGRGVRLYF.

This CDR3 reads CAWSELRRRFYGYTF. The chain links TRBV30 to TRBJ1-2. CDR1 is GTSNPN and CDR2 is SVGIG in the germline V gene (reference sequence). The CDR3 is 15 residues long.

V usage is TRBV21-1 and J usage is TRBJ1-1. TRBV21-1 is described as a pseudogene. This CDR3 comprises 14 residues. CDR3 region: CASSKYREGAEAFF.

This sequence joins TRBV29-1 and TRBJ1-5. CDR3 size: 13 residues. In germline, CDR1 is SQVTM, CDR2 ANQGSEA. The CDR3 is CSVRQNSNQPQHF. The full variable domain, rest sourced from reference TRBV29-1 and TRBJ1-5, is SAVISQKPSRDICQRGTSLTIQCQVDSQVTMMFWYRQQPGQSLTLIATANQGSEATYESGFVIDKFPISRPNLTFSTLTVSNMSPEDSSIYLCSVRQNSNQPQHFGDGTRLSIL.

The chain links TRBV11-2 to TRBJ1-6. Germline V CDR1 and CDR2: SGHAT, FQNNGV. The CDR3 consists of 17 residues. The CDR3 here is CASSLDAYSGANSPLHF.

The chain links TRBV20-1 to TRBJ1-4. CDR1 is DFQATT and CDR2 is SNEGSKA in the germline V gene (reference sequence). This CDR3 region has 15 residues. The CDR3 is CSARGQDATNEKLFF.

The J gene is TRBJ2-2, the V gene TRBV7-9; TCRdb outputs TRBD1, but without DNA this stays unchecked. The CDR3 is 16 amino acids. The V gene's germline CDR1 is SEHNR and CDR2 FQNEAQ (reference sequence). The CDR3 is CASSWGQGVIPGELFF.

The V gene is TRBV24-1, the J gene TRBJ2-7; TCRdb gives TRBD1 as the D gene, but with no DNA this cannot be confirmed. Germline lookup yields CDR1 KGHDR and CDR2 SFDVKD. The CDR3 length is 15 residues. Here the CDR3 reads CATSEGTGNSYEQYF.